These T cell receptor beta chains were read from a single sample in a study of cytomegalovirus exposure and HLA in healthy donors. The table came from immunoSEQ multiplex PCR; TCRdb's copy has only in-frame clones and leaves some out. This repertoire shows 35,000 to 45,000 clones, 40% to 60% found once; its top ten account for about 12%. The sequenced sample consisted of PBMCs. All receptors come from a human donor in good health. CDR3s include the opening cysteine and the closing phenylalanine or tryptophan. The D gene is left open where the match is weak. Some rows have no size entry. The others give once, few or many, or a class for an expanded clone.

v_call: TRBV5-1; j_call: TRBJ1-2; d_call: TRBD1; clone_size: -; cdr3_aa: CASSAGTAGAGYTF; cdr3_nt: TGCGCCAGCAGCGCGGGGACAGCAGGTGCTGGCTACACCTTC
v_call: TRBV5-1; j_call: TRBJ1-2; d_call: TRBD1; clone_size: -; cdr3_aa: CASSLGDREFDGYTF; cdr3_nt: TGCGCCAGCAGCTTGGGGGACAGGGAATTTGATGGCTACACCTTC
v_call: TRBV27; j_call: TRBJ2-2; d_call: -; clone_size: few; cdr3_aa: CASSLSEAGTGELFF; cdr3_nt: TGTGCCAGCAGTTTAAGTGAGGCGGGGACCGGGGAGCTGTTTTTT
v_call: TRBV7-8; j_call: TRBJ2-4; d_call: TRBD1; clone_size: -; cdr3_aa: CASRPGTGGPSAKNIQYF; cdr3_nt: TGTGCCAGCAGACCCGGGACAGGGGGACCGTCAGCCAAAAACATTCAGTACTTC
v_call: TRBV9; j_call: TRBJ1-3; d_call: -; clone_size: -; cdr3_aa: CASSSGNTIYF; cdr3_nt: TGTGCCAGCAGCTCCGGGAACACCATATATTTT
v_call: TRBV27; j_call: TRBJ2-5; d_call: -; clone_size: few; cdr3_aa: CASSLHQYQETQYF; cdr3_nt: TGTGCCAGCAGTTTACATCAGTACCAAGAGACCCAGTACTTC
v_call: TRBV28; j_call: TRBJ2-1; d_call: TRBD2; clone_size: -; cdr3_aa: CASRRLAGMNEQFF; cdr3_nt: TGTGCCAGCAGGAGACTAGCGGGAATGAATGAGCAGTTCTTC
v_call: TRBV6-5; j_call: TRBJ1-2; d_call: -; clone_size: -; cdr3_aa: CASNPRGRMGYGYTF; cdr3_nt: TGTGCCAGCAACCCGCGGGGACGGATGGGCTATGGCTACACCTTC
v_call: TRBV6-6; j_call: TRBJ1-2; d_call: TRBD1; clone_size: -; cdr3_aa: CASTDREGYGYTF; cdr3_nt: TGTGCCAGCACGGACAGGGAGGGCTATGGCTACACCTTC
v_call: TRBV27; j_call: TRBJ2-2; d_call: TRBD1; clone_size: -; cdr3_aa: CASSSTGGATGELFF; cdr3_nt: TGTGCCAGCAGTTCGACAGGGGGCGCGACCGGGGAGCTGTTTTTT
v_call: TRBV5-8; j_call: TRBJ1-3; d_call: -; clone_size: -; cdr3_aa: CASNDKRFTVSGNTIYF; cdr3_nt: TGTGCCAGCAACGACAAAAGGTTTACGGTCTCTGGAAACACCATATATTTT
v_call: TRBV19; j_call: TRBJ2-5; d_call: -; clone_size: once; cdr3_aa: CASSIEGATLWETQYF; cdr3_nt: TGTGCCAGTAGTATCGAGGGCGCGACGTTGTGGGAGACCCAGTACTTC
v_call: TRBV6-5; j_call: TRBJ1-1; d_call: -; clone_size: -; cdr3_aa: CASSYSGRDTEAFF; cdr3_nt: TGTGCCAGCAGTTACTCGGGCAGGGACACTGAAGCTTTCTTT
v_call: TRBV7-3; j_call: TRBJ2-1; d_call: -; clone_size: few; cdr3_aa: CASSEGAASYNEQFF; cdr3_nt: TGTGCCAGCAGCGAAGGGGCGGCCTCCTACAATGAGCAGTTCTTC
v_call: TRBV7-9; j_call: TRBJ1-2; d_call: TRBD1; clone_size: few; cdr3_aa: CASSSPGTGDYGYTF; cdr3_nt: TGTGCCAGCAGCTCACCCGGGACAGGGGACTATGGCTACACCTTC
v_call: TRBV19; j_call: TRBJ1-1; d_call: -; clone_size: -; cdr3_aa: CASTGSLWAFF; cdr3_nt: TGTGCCAGTACAGGGTCCCTGTGGGCTTTCTTT
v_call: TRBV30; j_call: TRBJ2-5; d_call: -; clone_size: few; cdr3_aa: CAWSVRSPGASRETQYF; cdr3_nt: TGTGCCTGGAGTGTACGATCGCCGGGAGCTTCCCGAGAGACCCAGTACTTC
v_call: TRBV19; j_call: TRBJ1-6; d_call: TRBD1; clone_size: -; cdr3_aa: CASCRDRAASPLHF; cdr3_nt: TGTGCCAGCTGCCGGGACAGGGCGGCTTCACCCCTCCACTTT